A selection of T cell receptor beta chains follows, all from one sample in a study of technical replicates of blood from a few donors. Measured with immunoSEQ multiplex PCR; TCRdb has only the in-frame clones, and not every one. Among about 84,000 clones listed, roughly 92% were seen once. The sample taken for sequencing was T cells isolated from PBMCs. The receptors were sampled from a human donor in good health. Each CDR3 is given with its conserved first and last residue. Each record gives: clone size, D gene, V gene, J gene, CDR3 protein, CDR3 DNA. The D gene is left open where the match is weak. Expanded clones are given a class, and other clones once, few, many or no size at all.

clone size: .
D gene: TRBD2
V gene: TRBV5-4
J gene: TRBJ2-1
CDR3 protein: CASSLSSGGLSVYNEQFF
CDR3 DNA: TGTGCCAGCAGCTTGTCTAGCGGGGGGCTATCTGTCTACAATGAGCAGTTCTTC

clone size: .
D gene: .
V gene: TRBV16
J gene: TRBJ1-2
CDR3 protein: CASSQLDRTALYGYTF
CDR3 DNA: TGTGCCAGCAGCCAACTCGATCGAACAGCCCTATATGGCTACACCTTC

clone size: .
D gene: .
V gene: TRBV11-3
J gene: TRBJ2-1
CDR3 protein: CASSSNNEQFF
CDR3 DNA: TGTGCCAGCAGCTCTAACAATGAGCAGTTCTTC

clone size: .
D gene: TRBD1
V gene: TRBV27
J gene: TRBJ2-5
CDR3 protein: CASSLMYRGLLETQYF
CDR3 DNA: TGTGCCAGCAGTTTAATGTATAGGGGGCTGTTGGAGACCCAGTACTTC

clone size: .
D gene: TRBD2
V gene: TRBV4-1
J gene: TRBJ2-1
CDR3 protein: CASSPYGGRDYNEQFF
CDR3 DNA: TGCGCCAGCAGTCCTTACGGCGGGAGGGACTACAATGAGCAGTTCTTC

clone size: .
D gene: .
V gene: TRBV6-1
J gene: TRBJ2-1
CDR3 protein: CASSGRGGLNEQFF
CDR3 DNA: TGTGCCAGCAGTGGGAGGGGTGGGTTGAATGAGCAGTTCTTC

clone size: .
D gene: TRBD1
V gene: TRBV7-6
J gene: TRBJ1-1
CDR3 protein: CASSPTGGEAFF
CDR3 DNA: TGTGCCAGCAGCCCGACAGGGGGTGAAGCTTTCTTT

clone size: .
D gene: .
V gene: TRBV10-3
J gene: TRBJ1-1
CDR3 protein: CAIKYGDTEAFF
CDR3 DNA: TGTGCCATCAAGTACGGGGACACTGAAGCTTTCTTT

clone size: once
D gene: TRBD1
V gene: TRBV2
J gene: TRBJ2-5
CDR3 protein: CARGTGKETQYF
CDR3 DNA: TGTGCCAGAGGGACAGGAAAAGAGACCCAGTACTTC

clone size: .
D gene: .
V gene: TRBV27
J gene: TRBJ2-7
CDR3 protein: CASSPTTTLAGLPYEQYF
CDR3 DNA: TGTGCCAGCAGTCCAACTACCACCCTCGCGGGCCTTCCCTACGAGCAGTACTTC

clone size: .
D gene: TRBD1
V gene: TRBV5-6
J gene: TRBJ2-3
CDR3 protein: CASSVDRGDTQYF
CDR3 DNA: TGTGCCAGCAGCGTGGACAGGGGGGATACGCAGTATTTT

clone size: .
D gene: .
V gene: TRBV11-3
J gene: TRBJ2-5
CDR3 protein: CASSLGRGRETQYF
CDR3 DNA: TGTGCCAGCAGCTTAGGGCGGGGGCGAGAGACCCAGTACTTC

clone size: .
D gene: TRBD1
V gene: TRBV10-2
J gene: TRBJ1-1
CDR3 protein: CASSETQGASTEAFF
CDR3 DNA: TGCGCCAGCAGTGAGACCCAGGGGGCGTCCACTGAAGCTTTCTTT

clone size: .
D gene: .
V gene: TRBV6-5
J gene: TRBJ2-3
CDR3 protein: CASSYSTGGDTDTQYF
CDR3 DNA: TGTGCCAGCAGTTACTCGACGGGCGGGGACACAGATACGCAGTATTTT

clone size: .
D gene: .
V gene: TRBV6-1
J gene: TRBJ1-1
CDR3 protein: CASITGNEAFF
CDR3 DNA: TGTGCCAGCATAACAGGGAATGAAGCTTTCTTT

clone size: .
D gene: TRBD2
V gene: TRBV7-3
J gene: TRBJ2-5
CDR3 protein: CASSFSGGAGETQYF
CDR3 DNA: TGTGCCAGCAGCTTTAGCGGGGGGGCCGGAGAGACCCAGTACTTC

clone size: .
D gene: .
V gene: TRBV7-2
J gene: TRBJ1-1
CDR3 protein: CASSLGAGRRTEAFF
CDR3 DNA: TGTGCCAGCAGCTTAGGAGCAGGGCGGCGCACTGAAGCTTTCTTT

clone size: .
D gene: .
V gene: TRBV4-1
J gene: TRBJ2-1
CDR3 protein: CASSQGGGRGFREQFF
CDR3 DNA: TGCGCCAGCAGCCAAGGGGGGGGCCGGGGTTTTCGGGAGCAGTTCTTC

clone size: .
D gene: TRBD1
V gene: TRBV19
J gene: TRBJ2-1
CDR3 protein: CASSIRDRGYNGQFF
CDR3 DNA: TGTGCCAGTAGTATTCGGGACAGGGGGTACAATGGGCAGTTCTTC

clone size: .
D gene: TRBD2
V gene: TRBV4-2
J gene: TRBJ2-7
CDR3 protein: CASSQDWRRGGYEQYF
CDR3 DNA: TGTGCCAGCAGCCAAGATTGGCGGCGGGGGGGTTACGAGCAGTACTTC

clone size: .
D gene: .
V gene: TRBV7-3
J gene: TRBJ2-2
CDR3 protein: CASSYGTGELFF
CDR3 DNA: TGTGCCAGCAGCTACGGCACCGGGGAGCTGTTTTTT

clone size: .
D gene: TRBD1
V gene: TRBV14
J gene: TRBJ1-1
CDR3 protein: CASSQTGVGTEAFF
CDR3 DNA: TGTGCCAGCAGTCAGACAGGGGTGGGGACTGAAGCTTTCTTT

clone size: .
D gene: TRBD2
V gene: TRBV11-2
J gene: TRBJ2-7
CDR3 protein: CASSLWGGGISLEQYF
CDR3 DNA: TGTGCCAGCAGCTTATGGGGCGGGGGGATCTCTCTCGAGCAGTACTTC

clone size: few
D gene: .
V gene: TRBV28
J gene: TRBJ1-5
CDR3 protein: CATGQFSNQPQHF
CDR3 DNA: TGTGCCACTGGACAGTTTAGCAATCAGCCCCAGCATTTT

clone size: .
D gene: .
V gene: TRBV7-9
J gene: TRBJ1-5
CDR3 protein: CASSLGVRDNQPQHF
CDR3 DNA: TGTGCCAGCAGCTTAGGGGTCAGGGACAATCAGCCCCAGCATTTT

clone size: .
D gene: .
V gene: TRBV5-1
J gene: TRBJ2-5
CDR3 protein: CASSLDRYQETQYF
CDR3 DNA: TGCGCCAGCAGCTTGGACAGGTACCAAGAGACCCAGTACTTC

clone size: .
D gene: .
V gene: TRBV10-3
J gene: TRBJ2-7
CDR3 protein: CAISESRSVGEQYF
CDR3 DNA: TGTGCCATCAGTGAGTCGCGGTCGGTAGGCGAGCAGTACTTC

clone size: .
D gene: TRBD1
V gene: TRBV6-4
J gene: TRBJ1-2
CDR3 protein: CASRGTGNYGYTF
CDR3 DNA: TGTGCCAGCAGAGGGACAGGAAACTATGGCTACACCTTC

clone size: .
D gene: TRBD1
V gene: TRBV29-1
J gene: TRBJ2-7
CDR3 protein: CSVLQGLLHEQYF
CDR3 DNA: TGCAGCGTTCTACAGGGGCTTTTACACGAGCAGTACTTC

clone size: .
D gene: .
V gene: TRBV6-5
J gene: TRBJ1-3
CDR3 protein: CASREKNTIYF
CDR3 DNA: TGTGCCAGCAGGGAGAAAAACACCATATATTTT

clone size: .
D gene: .
V gene: TRBV7-2
J gene: TRBJ2-1
CDR3 protein: CASSLGMGGGEQFF
CDR3 DNA: TGTGCCAGCAGCTTAGGGATGGGAGGCGGTGAGCAGTTCTTC

clone size: once
D gene: .
V gene: TRBV28
J gene: TRBJ2-1
CDR3 protein: CASSLSDTRNEQFF
CDR3 DNA: TGTGCCAGCAGTTTATCCGACACCCGCAATGAGCAGTTCTTC